The 11 T cell receptor beta chains listed next were all sequenced from one sample in a study of CD8 T cells in ankylosing spondylitis. TCRdb ran MiXCR on the 5' RACE reads and lists one entry per CDR3 protein. The repertoire has about 90,000 distinct CDR3 sequences, around 25% of them found once; the top ten carry 45% to 65%. The source material was blood, either unsorted or a sorted T cell fraction (not recorded which). The source of these receptors is a male donor with ankylosing spondylitis or in good health (not recorded which).

This clonotype was detected only a few times. This chain joins TRBV7-2 and TRBJ1-6; 7 bases align to TRBD1. This CDR3 comprises 14 residues. Germline lookup yields CDR1 SGHTA and CDR2 FQGNSA. V shed 1 base and J 9 bases; nucleotides not matched to a gene: 3. The CDR3 is CASSLETGFSPLHF. In DNA, the CDR3 is TGTGCCAGCAGCTTAGAGACAGGGTTTTCACCCCTCCACTTT.

There are a few counts of this clonotype. This chain links TRBV5-4 with TRBJ2-2, with TRBD2 matching over 8 bases. With V trimmed by 1 base and J by 6 bases, 11 bases remained unmatched. The germline gives CDR1 SGHNT, CDR2 YYREEE (reference sequence). The CDR3 runs 17 residues. The CDR3 DNA reads as TGTGCCAGCAGCTTGCTGAGCGGGAGTACCCCAGCCGGGGAGCTGTTTTTT. It is translated as CASSLLSGSTPAGELFF.

This clonotype appeared many times. This chain connects TRBV5-1 to TRBJ1-1; 8 bases match TRBD1. Germline-derived CDR1 and CDR2 are SGHRS and YFSETQ. CDR3 length: 13 amino acids. With V trimmed by 3 bases and J by 4 bases, 2 bases remained unmatched. The CDR3 spells CASSSTGGTEAFF. DNA for the CDR3: TGCGCCAGCAGCTCTACAGGGGGCACTGAAGCTTTCTTT. Complete variable domain (other parts from reference TRBV5-1 and TRBJ1-1): KAGVTQTPRYLIKTRGQQVTLSCSPISGHRSVSWYQQTPGQGLQFLFEYFSETQRNKGNFPGRFSGRQFSNSRSEMNVSTLELGDSALYLCASSSTGGTEAFFGQGTRLTVV.

CDR3 DNA: TGCGCCAGCAGCTTGGGGCCGACTAGCGGACAAGAGACCCAGTACTTC. Amino acid sequence: CASSLGPTSGQETQYF. This chain links TRBV5-1 with TRBJ2-5, with 9 bases identical to TRBD2. The V segment lost 0 bases and the J segment 2 bases; nucleotides outside the gene matches: 5. The CDR3 contains 16 residues. CDR1 is SGHRS, CDR2 YFSETQ, per germline. Looking up the rest from reference TRBV5-1 and TRBJ2-5 gives the full variable domain: KAGVTQTPRYLIKTRGQQVTLSCSPISGHRSVSWYQQTPGQGLQFLFEYFSETQRNKGNFPGRFSGRQFSNSRSEMNVSTLELGDSALYLCASSLGPTSGQETQYFGPGTRLLVL.

This clonotype was detected only a few times. The chain employs TRBV4-1 and TRBJ2-5, with 10 bases lining up with TRBD2. The J segment lost 3 bases and the V segment lost 4 bases, leaving 5 bases of the junction unmatched. The CDR3 loop spans 15 amino acids. Germline V lookup: CDR1 MGHRA, CDR2 YSYEKL. The CDR3 loop is CASSPLAGEEETQYF. The CDR3 DNA is TGCGCCAGCAGCCCTCTAGCGGGAGAGGAAGAGACCCAGTACTTC.

This clonotype appeared a few times. CDR3 region: CASSSQRGSTGELFF. CDR3 bases: TGTGCCAGCAGCTCGCAGCGGGGGAGCACCGGGGAGCTGTTTTTT. The chain has TRBV7-2 and TRBJ2-2; 8 bases fit TRBD2. Trimming removed 4 bases from V and 4 bases from J; junction bases left unmatched: 5. This CDR3 is built from 15 residues. Germline V gene data show CDR1 as SGHTA and CDR2 as FQGNSA.

This clonotype was detected only a few times. The J gene is TRBJ2-3, the V gene TRBV2, with D hard to call. Per germline, CDR1 SNHLY and CDR2 FYNNEI. The CDR3 has 13 amino acids. Trimming removed 1 base from V and 4 bases from J, with 6 bases in between. Here the CDR3 DNA reads TGTGCCAGCAGTGAAGGGCCGGCAGATACGCAGTATTTT. It codes for CASSEGPADTQYF.

J is TRBJ2-1 and V is TRBV7-3, with TRBD1 matching over 11 bases. This CDR3 is built from 14 residues. V lost 6 bases and J lost 6; bases outside the gene matches: 4. The V gene's germline CDR1 is SGHTA and CDR2 FQGTGA. The CDR3 sequence: CASREGTGGNEQFF. DNA for the CDR3: TGTGCCAGCAGAGAAGGGACAGGGGGCAATGAGCAGTTCTTC.

This clonotype was detected a few times. This chain links TRBV5-1 with TRBJ2-5; perhaps D is TRBD1 or TRBD2 (5 bases each). CDR1 is SGHRS and CDR2 is YFSETQ in the germline V gene. V was shortened by 8 bases and J by 4 bases, with 12 bases between the two germline ends. The CDR3 consists of 12 residues. CDR3 loop: CASRGVLETQYF. The CDR3 nucleotides read TGCGCCAGTAGAGGGGTGCTAGAGACCCAGTACTTC.

The chain is built from TRBV5-1 and TRBJ1-4; 9 bases are shared with TRBD1. Germline CDR1 is SGHRS and CDR2 is YFSETQ. J gave up 5 bases and V 3 bases, and 5 bases lay outside the gene matches. This CDR3 region has 15 residues. The CDR3 DNA sequence: TGCGCCAGCAGCTCTTCGGGACAGGGAAATGAAAAACTGTTTTTT. It yields the protein CASSSSGQGNEKLFF. The full variable domain, completed using reference TRBV5-1 and TRBJ1-4, is KAGVTQTPRYLIKTRGQQVTLSCSPISGHRSVSWYQQTPGQGLQFLFEYFSETQRNKGNFPGRFSGRQFSNSRSEMNVSTLELGDSALYLCASSSSGQGNEKLFFGSGTQLSVL.

The chain has TRBV20-1 and TRBJ2-5, with TRBD2 matching over 9 bases. The CDR3 length is 14 residues. V gave up 5 bases and J gave up 3 bases; unmatched junction bases: 7. Germline V lookup: CDR1 DFQATT, CDR2 SNEGSKA (reference sequence). The CDR3 reads CSASYSGGKETQYF. The CDR3 bases are TGCAGTGCTTCCTATAGCGGGGGAAAAGAGACCCAGTACTTC.